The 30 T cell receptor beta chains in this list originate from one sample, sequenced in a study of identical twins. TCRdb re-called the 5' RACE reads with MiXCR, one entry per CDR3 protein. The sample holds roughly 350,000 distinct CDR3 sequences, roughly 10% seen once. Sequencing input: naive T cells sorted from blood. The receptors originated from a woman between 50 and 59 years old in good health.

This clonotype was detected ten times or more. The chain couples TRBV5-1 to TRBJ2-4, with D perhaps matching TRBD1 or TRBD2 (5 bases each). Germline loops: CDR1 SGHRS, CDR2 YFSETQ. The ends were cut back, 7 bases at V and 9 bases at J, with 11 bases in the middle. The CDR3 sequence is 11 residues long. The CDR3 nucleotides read TGCGCCAGCGGGGACCTCGGCATTCAGTACTTC. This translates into CASGDLGIQYF.

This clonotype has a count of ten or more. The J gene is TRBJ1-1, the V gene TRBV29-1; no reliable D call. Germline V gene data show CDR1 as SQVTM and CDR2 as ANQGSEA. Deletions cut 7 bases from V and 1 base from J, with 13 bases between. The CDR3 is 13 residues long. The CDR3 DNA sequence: TGCAGCGGAACCACAGCGCCGAACACTGAAGCTTTCTTT. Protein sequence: CSGTTAPNTEAFF.

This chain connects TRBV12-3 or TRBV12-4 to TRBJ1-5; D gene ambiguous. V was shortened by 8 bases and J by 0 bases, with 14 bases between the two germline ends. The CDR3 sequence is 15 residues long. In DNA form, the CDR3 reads TGTGCCAGCCGAGATCCAACACTTAGCAATCAGCCCCAGCATTTT. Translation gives CASRDPTLSNQPQHF.

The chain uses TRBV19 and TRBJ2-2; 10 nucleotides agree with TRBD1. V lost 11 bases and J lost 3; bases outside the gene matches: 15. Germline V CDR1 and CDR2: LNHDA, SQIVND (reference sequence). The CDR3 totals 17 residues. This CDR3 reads CAARDRGAGGHTGELFF. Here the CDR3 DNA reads TGTGCCGCCCGGGACAGGGGCGCCGGGGGACACACCGGGGAGCTGTTTTTT.

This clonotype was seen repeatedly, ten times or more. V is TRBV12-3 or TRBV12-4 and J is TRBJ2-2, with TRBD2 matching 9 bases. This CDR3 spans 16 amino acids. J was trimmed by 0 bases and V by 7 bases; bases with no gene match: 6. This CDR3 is CASKAGGAPNTGELFF. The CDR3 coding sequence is TGTGCCAGCAAAGCGGGGGGCGCCCCGAACACCGGGGAGCTGTTTTTT.

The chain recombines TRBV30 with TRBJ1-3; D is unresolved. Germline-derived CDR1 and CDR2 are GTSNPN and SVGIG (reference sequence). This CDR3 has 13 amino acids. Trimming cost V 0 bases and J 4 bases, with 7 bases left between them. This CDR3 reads CAWSVSGGNTIYF. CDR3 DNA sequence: TGTGCCTGGAGTGTATCGGGGGGAAACACCATATATTTT.

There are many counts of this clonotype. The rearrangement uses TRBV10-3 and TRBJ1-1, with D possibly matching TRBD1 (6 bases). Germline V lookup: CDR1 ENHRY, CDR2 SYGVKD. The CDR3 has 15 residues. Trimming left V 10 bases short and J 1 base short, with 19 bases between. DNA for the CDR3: TGTGCCACCGGTGGTGGGGACACCACGAACACTGAAGCTTTCTTT. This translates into CATGGGDTTNTEAFF.

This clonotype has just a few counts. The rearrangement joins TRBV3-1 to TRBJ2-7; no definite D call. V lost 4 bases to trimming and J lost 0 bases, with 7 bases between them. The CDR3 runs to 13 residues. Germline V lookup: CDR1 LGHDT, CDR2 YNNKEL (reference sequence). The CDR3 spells CASSLDNSYEQYF. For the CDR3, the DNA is TGTGCCAGCAGCCTCGACAACTCCTACGAGCAGTACTTC.

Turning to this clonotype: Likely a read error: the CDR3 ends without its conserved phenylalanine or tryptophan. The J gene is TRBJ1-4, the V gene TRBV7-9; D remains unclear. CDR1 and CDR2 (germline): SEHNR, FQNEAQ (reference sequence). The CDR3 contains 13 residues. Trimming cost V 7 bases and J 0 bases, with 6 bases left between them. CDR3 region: CASNRATNEKLFV. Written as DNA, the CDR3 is TGTGCCAGCAACCGTGCAACTAATGAAAAACTGTTTGTT.

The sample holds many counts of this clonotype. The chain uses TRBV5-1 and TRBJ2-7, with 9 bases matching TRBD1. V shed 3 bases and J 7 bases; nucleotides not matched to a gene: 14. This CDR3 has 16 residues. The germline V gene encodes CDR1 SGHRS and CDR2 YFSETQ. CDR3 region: CASSSAGTGRALEQYF. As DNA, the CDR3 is TGCGCCAGCAGCTCCGCCGGGACAGGGCGGGCCCTGGAGCAGTACTTC.

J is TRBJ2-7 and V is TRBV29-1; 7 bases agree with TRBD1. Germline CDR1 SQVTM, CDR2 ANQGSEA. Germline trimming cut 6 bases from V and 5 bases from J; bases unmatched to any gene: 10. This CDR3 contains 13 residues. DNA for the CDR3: TGCAGCGTCCGGGACAGTGATAAGGACGAGCAGTACTTC. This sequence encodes CSVRDSDKDEQYF.

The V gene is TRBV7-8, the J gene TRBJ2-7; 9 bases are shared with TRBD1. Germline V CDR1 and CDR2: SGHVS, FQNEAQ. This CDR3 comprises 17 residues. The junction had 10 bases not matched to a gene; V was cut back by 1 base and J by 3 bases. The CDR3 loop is CASSLGSGTGSYYEQYF. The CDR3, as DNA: TGTGCCAGCAGCTTAGGATCCGGGACAGGGTCGTACTACGAGCAGTACTTC. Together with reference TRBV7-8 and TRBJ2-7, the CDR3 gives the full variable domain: GAGVSQSPRYKVAKRGQDVALRCDPISGHVSLFWYQQALGQGPEFLTYFQNEAQLDKSGLPSDRFFAERPEGSVSTLKIQRTQQEDSAVYLCASSLGSGTGSYYEQYFGPGTRLTVT.

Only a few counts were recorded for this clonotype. CDR3 region: CSAEEETQYF. The DNA for the CDR3 is TGCAGTGCGGAGGAAGAGACCCAGTACTTC. The chain has TRBV20-1 and TRBJ2-5; D is possibly TRBD2 (5 bases). CDR3 length: 10 amino acids. Trimming left V 6 bases short and J 3 bases short, with 5 bases between. Germline CDR1 DFQATT, CDR2 SNEGSKA (reference sequence).

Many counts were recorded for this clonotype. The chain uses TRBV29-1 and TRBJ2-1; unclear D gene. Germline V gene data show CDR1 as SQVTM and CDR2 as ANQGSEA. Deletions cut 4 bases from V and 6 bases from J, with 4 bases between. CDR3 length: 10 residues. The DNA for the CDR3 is TGCAGCGTTGGGGGCAATGAGCAGTTCTTC. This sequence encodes CSVGGNEQFF.

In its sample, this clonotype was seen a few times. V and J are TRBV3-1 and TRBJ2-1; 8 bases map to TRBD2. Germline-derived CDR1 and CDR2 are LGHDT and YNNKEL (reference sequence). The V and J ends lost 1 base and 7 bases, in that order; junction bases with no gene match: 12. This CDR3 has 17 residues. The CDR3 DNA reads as TGTGCCAGCAGCCAAGTTCGGGGTAGCGGGACTGAGAATGAGCAGTTCTTC. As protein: CASSQVRGSGTENEQFF.

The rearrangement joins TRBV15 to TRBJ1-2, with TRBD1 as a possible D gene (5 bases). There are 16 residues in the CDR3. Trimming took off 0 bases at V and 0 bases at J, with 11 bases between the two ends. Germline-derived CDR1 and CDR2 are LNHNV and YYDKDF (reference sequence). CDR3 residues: CATSRDGTGTNYGYTF. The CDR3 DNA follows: TGTGCCACCAGCAGAGATGGTACAGGAACTAACTATGGCTACACCTTC.

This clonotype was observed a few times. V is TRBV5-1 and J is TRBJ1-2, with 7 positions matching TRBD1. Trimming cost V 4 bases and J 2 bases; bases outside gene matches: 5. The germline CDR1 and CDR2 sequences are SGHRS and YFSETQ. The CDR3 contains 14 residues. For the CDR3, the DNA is TGCGCCAGCAGCGAGGGGGCTGTGAACTATGGCTACACCTTC. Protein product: CASSEGAVNYGYTF.

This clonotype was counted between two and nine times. As DNA, the CDR3 is TGTGCCAGCAGGGAGGGGGTTCTCTATGGCTACACCTTC. It specifies CASREGVLYGYTF. The chain joins TRBV28 to TRBJ1-2, with D perhaps matching TRBD1 (6 bases). Germline lookup yields CDR1 MDHEN and CDR2 SYDVKM. The germline V and J ends were trimmed by 6 bases and 4 bases, with 12 bases remaining between them. The CDR3 consists of 13 residues.

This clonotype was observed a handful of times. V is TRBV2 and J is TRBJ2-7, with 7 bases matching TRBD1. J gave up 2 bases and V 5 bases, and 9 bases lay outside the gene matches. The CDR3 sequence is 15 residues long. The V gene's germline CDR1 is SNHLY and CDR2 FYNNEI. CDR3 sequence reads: CASSLKGAVAYEQYV. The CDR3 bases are TGTGCCAGCAGTCTAAAGGGGGCAGTAGCCTACGAGCAGTACGTC.

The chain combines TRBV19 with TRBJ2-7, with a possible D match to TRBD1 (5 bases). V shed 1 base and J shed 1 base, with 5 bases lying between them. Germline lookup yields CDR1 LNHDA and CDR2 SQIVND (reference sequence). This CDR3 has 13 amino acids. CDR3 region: CASSIGQSYEQYF. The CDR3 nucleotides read TGTGCCAGTAGTATAGGACAGTCCTACGAGCAGTACTTC.

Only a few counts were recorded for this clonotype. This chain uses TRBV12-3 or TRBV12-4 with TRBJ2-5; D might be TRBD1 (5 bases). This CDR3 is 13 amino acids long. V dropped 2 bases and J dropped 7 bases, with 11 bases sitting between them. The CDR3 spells CASSLRGGATQYF. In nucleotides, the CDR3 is TGTGCCAGCAGTTTAAGGGGTGGCGCGACCCAGTACTTC.

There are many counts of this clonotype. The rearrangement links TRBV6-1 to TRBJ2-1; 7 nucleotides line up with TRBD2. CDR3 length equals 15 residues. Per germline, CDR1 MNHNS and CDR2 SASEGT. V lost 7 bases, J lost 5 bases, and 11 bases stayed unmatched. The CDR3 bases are TGTGCCAGCAACATCCTAGCGGTCAAAAACAATGAGCAGTTCTTC. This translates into CASNILAVKNNEQFF.

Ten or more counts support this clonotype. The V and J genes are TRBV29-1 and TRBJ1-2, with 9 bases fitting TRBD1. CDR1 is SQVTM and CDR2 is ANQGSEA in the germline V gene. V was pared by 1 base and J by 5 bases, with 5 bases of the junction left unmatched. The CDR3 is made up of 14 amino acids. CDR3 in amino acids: CSVEGGQGGYGYTF. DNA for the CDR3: TGCAGCGTTGAAGGGGGACAGGGTGGGTATGGCTACACCTTC.

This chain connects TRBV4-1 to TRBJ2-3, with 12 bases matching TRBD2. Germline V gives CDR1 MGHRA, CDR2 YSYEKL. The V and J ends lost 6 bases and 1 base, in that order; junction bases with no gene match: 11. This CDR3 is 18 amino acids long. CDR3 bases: TGCGCCAGCAGGGCGACTAGCGGGAGAGTTGGTGGCACAGATACGCAGTATTTT. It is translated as CASRATSGRVGGTDTQYF.

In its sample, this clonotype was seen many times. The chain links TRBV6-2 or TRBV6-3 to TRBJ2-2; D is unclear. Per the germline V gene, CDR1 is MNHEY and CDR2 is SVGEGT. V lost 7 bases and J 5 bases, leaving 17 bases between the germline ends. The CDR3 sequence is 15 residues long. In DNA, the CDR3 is TGTGCCAGCAAAGCAGGCCCGTCGAGGACCGGGGAGCTGTTTTTT. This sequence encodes CASKAGPSRTGELFF.

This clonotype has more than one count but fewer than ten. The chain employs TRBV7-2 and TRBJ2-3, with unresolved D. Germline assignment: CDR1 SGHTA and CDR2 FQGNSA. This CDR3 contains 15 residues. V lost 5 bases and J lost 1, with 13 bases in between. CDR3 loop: CASSPDLPGTDTQYF. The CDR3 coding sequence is TGTGCCAGCAGCCCCGACCTACCGGGCACAGATACGCAGTATTTT.

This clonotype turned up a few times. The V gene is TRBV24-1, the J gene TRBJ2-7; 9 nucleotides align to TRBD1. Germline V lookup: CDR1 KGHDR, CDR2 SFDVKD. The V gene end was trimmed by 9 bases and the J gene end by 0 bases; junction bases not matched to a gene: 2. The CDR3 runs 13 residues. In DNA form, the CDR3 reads TGTGCCACCCGGGACAGGGTCTCCTACGAGCAGTACTTC. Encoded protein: CATRDRVSYEQYF.

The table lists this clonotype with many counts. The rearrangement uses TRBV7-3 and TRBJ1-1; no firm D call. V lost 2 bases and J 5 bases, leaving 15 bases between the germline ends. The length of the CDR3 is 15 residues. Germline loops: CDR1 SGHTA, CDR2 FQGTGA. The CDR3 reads CASSLVHGYVTEAFF. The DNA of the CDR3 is TGTGCCAGCAGCTTAGTGCACGGATATGTAACTGAAGCTTTCTTT.

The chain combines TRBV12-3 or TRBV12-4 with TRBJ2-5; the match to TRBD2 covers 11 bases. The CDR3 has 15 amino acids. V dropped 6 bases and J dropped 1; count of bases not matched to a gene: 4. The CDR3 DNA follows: TGTGCCAGCAGGATAGGGACTAGCGGCCAAGAGACCCAGTACTTC. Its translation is CASRIGTSGQETQYF.

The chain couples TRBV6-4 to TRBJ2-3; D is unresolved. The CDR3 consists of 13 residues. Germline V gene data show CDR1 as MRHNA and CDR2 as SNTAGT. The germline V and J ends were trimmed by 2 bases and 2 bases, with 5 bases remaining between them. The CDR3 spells CASSDRATDTQYF. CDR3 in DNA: TGTGCCAGCAGTGACAGGGCCACAGATACGCAGTATTTT.